These 20 T cell receptor beta chains were sequenced from one sample in a study of blood T cells in healthy people across ages. A second roughly 6 to 11 cycle PCR used barcoded and J-beta primers. TCRdb re-called the 5' RACE reads with MiXCR, one entry per CDR3 protein. The table includes around 1.5 million distinct CDR3 sequences, around 59% detected once. The sample taken for sequencing was blood. These receptors were collected from a man between 18 and 29 years old in good health.

This chain links TRBV6-1 with TRBJ2-3, with 8 bases lining up with TRBD2. Trimming took 3 bases from V and 2 from J; bases not matched to a gene: 4. The CDR3 has 15 residues. Germline CDR1 and CDR2: MNHNS and SASEGT. CDR3 in DNA: TGTGCCAGCAGTGATATAGCGGGATACACAGATACGCAGTATTTT. It yields the protein CASSDIAGYTDTQYF.

The chain is built from TRBV7-8 and TRBJ2-7, with TRBD2 identical over 8 bases. Matching the DNA end better, TRBJ2-5 makes the J call doubtful. Looked up from germline, CDR1 is SGHVS and CDR2 is FQNEAQ. The CDR3 covers 16 residues. The CDR3 nucleotides read TGTGCCAGCAGCCCCCAGCCGCGGGGGGATTATGAGACCCAGTACTTC. The encoded protein is CASSPQPRGDYETQYF.

This chain links TRBV6-2 or TRBV6-3 with TRBJ1-5; tentatively, D is TRBD1 (5 bases). Germline V CDR1 and CDR2: MNHEY, SVGEGT. The V gene lost 6 bases and the J gene lost 11 bases, with 23 bases spanning the gap. The CDR3 length is 15 residues. The CDR3 sequence: CASSPTGTSLFSQHF. CDR3 nucleotides: TGTGCCAGCAGCCCGACCGGGACCTCGCTTTTTTCCCAGCATTTT.

V is TRBV4-1 and J is TRBJ2-1; D remains ambiguous. This CDR3 has 18 amino acids. Between the trimmed V and J ends, which lost 0 bases and 0 bases, there was a span of 15 bases. The germline CDR1 and CDR2 sequences are MGHRA and YSYEKL. CDR3 loop: CASSQEWATTSSYNEQFF. As DNA, the CDR3 is TGCGCCAGCAGCCAAGAATGGGCGACAACCAGCTCCTACAATGAGCAGTTCTTC.

In this sample, this clonotype turned up once. CDR3 protein: CASSAPGRTWANVLTF. CDR3 bases: TGTGCCAGCAGCGCCCCCGGACGGACCTGGGCCAACGTCCTGACTTTC. The genes are TRBV9 and TRBJ2-6; D call uncertain. The V end was cut by 3 bases, the J end by 5 bases, with 15 bases between. The CDR3 runs to 16 residues. Germline V gives CDR1 SGDLS, CDR2 YYNGEE.

The rearrangement joins TRBV5-6 to TRBJ2-7; 7 bases are a match to TRBD2. V shed 1 base, J shed 3 bases, and the junction held 7 bases outside the gene matches. CDR1 and CDR2 from the germline V gene are SGHDT and YYEEEE. The CDR3 totals 15 residues. The CDR3, as DNA: TGTGCCAGCAGCTTGAGTGGGGGGGATTTCTACGAGCAGTACTTC. It translates to CASSLSGGDFYEQYF.

This clonotype came up once. The J gene is TRBJ2-7, the V gene TRBV28, with D possibly matching TRBD1 (6 bases). There are 17 residues in the CDR3. Between the trimmed V and J ends, which lost 7 bases and 2 bases, there was a span of 24 bases. Per germline, CDR1 MDHEN and CDR2 SYDVKM. DNA for the CDR3: TGTGCCAGCAAGGTCCAGGGGCCCGTTTATCCCCCCTACGAGCAGTACTTC. Translating it yields CASKVQGPVYPPYEQYF.

The chain has TRBV6-6 and TRBJ2-1; TRBD2 aligns across 8 bases. Unmatched junction bases numbered 7, after V lost 6 bases and J lost 0 bases. The germline gives CDR1 MNHNY, CDR2 SVGAGI (reference sequence). The CDR3 consists of 16 residues. CDR3: CASRFKLADSYNEQFF. CDR3 DNA sequence: TGTGCCAGCAGGTTCAAACTAGCGGACTCCTACAATGAGCAGTTCTTC.

The V and J genes are TRBV7-2 and TRBJ2-5; 8 bases align to TRBD2. Germline V gives CDR1 SGHTA, CDR2 FQGNSA. This CDR3 is 16 amino acids long. J was trimmed by 2 bases and V by 1 base; bases with no gene match: 6. The CDR3 loop is CASSLVAGPTQETQYF. Written as DNA, the CDR3 is TGTGCCAGCAGCTTAGTAGCGGGGCCAACACAAGAGACCCAGTACTTC.

The rearrangement links TRBV10-3 to TRBJ2-1, with D unresolved. The germline CDR1 and CDR2 sequences are ENHRY and SYGVKD. This CDR3 has 13 residues. V lost 2 bases and J 6 bases, leaving 8 bases between the germline ends. CDR3 bases: TGTGCCATCAGTGAGGGATTCGGCAATGAGCAGTTCTTC. It translates to CAISEGFGNEQFF.

The chain couples TRBV5-1 to TRBJ2-4, with TRBD1 matching 10 bases. V trimming: 0 bases; J trimming: 6 bases; junction bases outside the gene matches: 6. The length of the CDR3 is 16 residues. CDR1 is SGHRS and CDR2 is YFSETQ in the germline V gene. CDR3 sequence: CASSLVRRDRGNIQYF. As DNA, the CDR3 is TGCGCCAGCAGCTTGGTGCGTCGGGACAGGGGAAACATTCAGTACTTC.

This sequence joins TRBV10-3 and TRBJ1-3, with 8 nucleotides matching TRBD1. V lost 11 bases and J lost 2; bases outside the gene matches: 5. Per germline, CDR1 ENHRY and CDR2 SYGVKD. The CDR3 has 13 residues. CDR3 sequence: CAFGQGPGNTIYF. The DNA for the CDR3 is TGTGCCTTTGGACAGGGCCCTGGAAACACCATATATTTT.

V usage is TRBV5-6 and J usage is TRBJ1-2, with D maybe TRBD1 (5 bases). CDR1 SGHDT and CDR2 YYEEEE come from the germline V gene. The germline V and J ends were trimmed by 3 bases and 5 bases, with 17 bases remaining between them. This CDR3 spans 15 amino acids. CDR3 sequence reads: CASSSWDRGLYGYTF. CDR3 nucleotides: TGTGCCAGCAGCTCTTGGGACCGAGGATTGTATGGCTACACCTTC.

CDR3 coding DNA: TGTGCCAGCAGTGAAGCTTTGCCCAGCACAGATACGCAGTATTTT. Its translation is CASSEALPSTDTQYF. V and J are TRBV2 and TRBJ2-3; D is uncertain. The germline gives CDR1 SNHLY, CDR2 FYNNEI. There are 15 residues in the CDR3. Trimming cost V 0 bases and J 0 bases, with 7 bases left between them.

The rearrangement links TRBV25-1 to TRBJ2-1; D gene ambiguous. V lost 1 base, J lost 13 bases, and 17 bases lay in between. Germline V gene lookup returns CDR1 MGHDK and CDR2 SYGVNS. CDR3 length equals 14 residues. The CDR3 nucleotides are TGTGCCAGCAGTGAATTCGGATCACAAGAGACCCAGTTCTTC. It codes for CASSEFGSQETQFF.

V usage is TRBV20-1 and J usage is TRBJ2-7; D is undetermined. Germline V gene lookup returns CDR1 DFQATT and CDR2 SNEGSKA (reference sequence). The V gene lost 3 bases and the J gene lost 5 bases, with 11 bases spanning the gap. The CDR3 covers 12 residues. CDR3 loop: CSASRGFDEQYF. The CDR3 DNA reads TGCAGTGCTAGCCGTGGGTTTGACGAGCAGTACTTC.

J is TRBJ1-1 and V is TRBV7-9; 9 bases map to TRBD1. The CDR3 runs 16 residues. Losses at the gene ends were 2 bases for V and 1 base for J; bases not matched to a gene: 5. Germline CDR1 SEHNR, CDR2 FQNEAQ (reference sequence). CDR3 coding DNA: TGTGCCAGCAGCTTAACGGAGGGACAGGGGAACACTGAAGCTTTCTTT. It encodes CASSLTEGQGNTEAFF.

Remarks on this clonotype: Relative to the germline gene, one junction end is altered; a read error may explain this. The genes are TRBV29-1 and TRBJ2-7, with TRBD2 as a possible D gene (6 bases). The CDR3 totals 14 residues. Germline V CDR1 and CDR2: SQVTM, ANQGSEA. The CDR3 here is CSVSGGDRPYGQYF. The DNA for the CDR3 is TGCAGCGTTTCCGGCGGGGATCGTCCCTACGGGCAGTACTTC.

The chain employs TRBV6-1 and TRBJ1-2; D possibly corresponds to TRBD1 (6 bases). The germline V gene has CDR1 MNHNS and CDR2 SASEGT. Trimming pared 6 bases from V and 7 bases from J, leaving 18 bases between. This CDR3 has 14 residues. In nucleotides, the CDR3 is TGTGCCAGCAGGATGCCGGGACAAACAGGTGGCTACACCTTC. Protein: CASRMPGQTGGYTF.

J is TRBJ2-5 and V is TRBV12-3 or TRBV12-4; 9 bases match TRBD1. The V gene end was trimmed by 4 bases and the J gene end by 5 bases; junction bases not matched to a gene: 11. This CDR3 region has 16 residues. The CDR3 loop reads CASSWGQGGFGETQYF. The CDR3 bases are TGTGCCAGCAGTTGGGGACAGGGAGGCTTTGGCGAGACCCAGTACTTC.